The 9 T cell receptor beta chains reported below all come from one sample, sequenced in a study of OX40 agonist ivuxolimab in advanced cancers. Library creation used the immunoSEQ multiplex PCR assay. What TCRdb holds here is the immuneACCESS table cut down to in-frame rearrangements. Part of the clones is not present; checked against another copy, under half of the missing clones reflect an unresolved V gene, and the others are unexplained. The sample records 98,000 or so clones, about nine tenths of which are singletons. Clones ranked in the top ten supply around 0.82% of the sample. This specimen was CD4+ or CD8+ T cells sorted from blood, taken in a trial of the OX40 agonist ivuxolimab. The source of these receptors is an adult with an advanced solid tumor such as melanoma, head and neck, liver or kidney cancer.

V gene TRBV2 combines with J gene TRBJ1-1, with 7 positions matching TRBD1. CDR3 size: 14 residues. The germline gives CDR1 SNHLY, CDR2 FYNNEI. The V and J ends lost 8 bases and 1 base, in that order; junction bases with no gene match: 7. The CDR3 DNA follows: TGTGCCAGCTCCACCGGGACAGCGAACACTGAAGCTTTCTTT. It is translated as CASSTGTANTEAFF.

This sequence joins TRBV5-1 and TRBJ1-1, with D possibly TRBD1 on 5 matching bases. CDR1 and CDR2 (germline): SGHRS, YFSETQ. This CDR3 contains 13 residues. Deletions cut 7 bases from V and 7 bases from J, with 17 bases between. CDR3 region: CASGTGRRGEAFF. CDR3 nucleotides: TGCGCCAGCGGAACAGGACGAAGAGGTGAAGCTTTCTTT.

The chain couples TRBV19 to TRBJ2-2; D gene ambiguous. The CDR3 totals 14 residues. Germline V gives CDR1 LNHDA, CDR2 SQIVND (reference sequence). The V gene lost 7 bases and the J gene lost 2 bases, with 11 bases spanning the gap. The CDR3 region has the DNA TGTGCCAGTATCCCAATGAGAAACACCGGGGAGCTGTTTTTT. This codes for CASIPMRNTGELFF.

J is TRBJ1-2 and V is TRBV6-6; D not certain. Trimming stripped 4 bases from V and 1 base from J, with 7 bases between. CDR3 size: 13 residues. Germline V gives CDR1 MNHNY, CDR2 SVGAGI (reference sequence). The CDR3 protein is CASSFDGNYGYTF. Here the CDR3 DNA reads TGTGCCAGCAGTTTCGATGGTAACTATGGCTACACCTTC.

The chain has TRBV4-2 and TRBJ1-4; D is unclear. CDR1 is LGHNA, CDR2 YNFKEQ, per germline. Trimming shortened V by 1 base and J by 8 bases, and 11 bases separated the two germline ends. The CDR3 is 14 residues long. The CDR3 DNA reads TGTGCCAGCAGCCAAGTTGGGAAGGACGAAAAACTGTTTTTT. Its translation: CASSQVGKDEKLFF.

V is TRBV6-5 and J is TRBJ1-5, with D maybe TRBD1 (5 bases). Trimming took 5 bases from V and 7 from J, leaving 12 bases between them. CDR3 size: 13 residues. Germline V CDR1 and CDR2: MNHEY, SVGAGI. The CDR3 coding sequence is TGTGCCAGCAGTGATACAGGTGGCCAGCCCCAGCATTTT. Translation gives CASSDTGGQPQHF.

This rearrangement joins TRBV11-2 to TRBJ2-1; TRBD2 aligns across 7 bases. Trimming at V came to 5 bases and at J to 3 bases, leaving 10 bases not matched to a gene. The CDR3 extends over 16 amino acids. CDR1 is SGHAT and CDR2 is FQNNGV in the germline V gene. CDR3 loop: CASSPRPSGYYNEQFF. The CDR3 DNA reads as TGTGCCAGCAGCCCTAGGCCTAGCGGCTACTACAATGAGCAGTTCTTC.

The chain combines TRBV7-9 with TRBJ1-2, with 8 bases identical to TRBD1. CDR3 length equals 14 residues. Germline V gene sequence: CDR1 SEHNR, CDR2 FQNEAQ (reference sequence). Unmatched junction bases numbered 7, after V lost 2 bases and J lost 8 bases. The CDR3 DNA reads as TGTGCCAGCAGCTTAAACGGACAGGGTGTCGGCTACACCTTC. This gives the protein CASSLNGQGVGYTF. The complete variable domain, with remaining parts taken from reference TRBV7-9 and TRBJ1-2, reads DTGVSQNPRHKITKRGQNVTFRCDPISEHNRLYWYRQTLGQGPEFLTYFQNEAQLEKSRLLSDRFSAERPKGSFSTLEIQRTEQGDSAMYLCASSLNGQGVGYTFGSGTRLTVV.

The chain carries TRBV5-1 and TRBJ2-1; TRBD2 matches at 9 bases. The CDR3 extends over 14 amino acids. V lost 2 bases and J lost 6; bases outside the gene matches: 3. The germline V gene encodes CDR1 SGHRS and CDR2 YFSETQ. The CDR3 DNA follows: TGCGCCAGCAGCTTCCTAGCGGGATCCAATGAGCAGTTCTTC. This sequence encodes CASSFLAGSNEQFF.